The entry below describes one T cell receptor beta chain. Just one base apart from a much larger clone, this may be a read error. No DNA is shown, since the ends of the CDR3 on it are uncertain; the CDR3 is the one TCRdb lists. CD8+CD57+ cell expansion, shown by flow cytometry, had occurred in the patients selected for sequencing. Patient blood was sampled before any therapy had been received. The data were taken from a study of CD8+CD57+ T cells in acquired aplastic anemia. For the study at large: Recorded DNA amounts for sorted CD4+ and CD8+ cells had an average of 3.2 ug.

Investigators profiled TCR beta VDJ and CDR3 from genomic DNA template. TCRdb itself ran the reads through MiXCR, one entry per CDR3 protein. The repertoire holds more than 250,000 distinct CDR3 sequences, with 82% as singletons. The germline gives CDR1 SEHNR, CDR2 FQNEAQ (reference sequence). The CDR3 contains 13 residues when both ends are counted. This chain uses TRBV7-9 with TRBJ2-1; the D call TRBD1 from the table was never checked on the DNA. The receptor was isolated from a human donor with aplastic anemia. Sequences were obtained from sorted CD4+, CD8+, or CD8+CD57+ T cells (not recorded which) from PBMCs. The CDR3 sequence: CASSWGQGSNYGF.